This TCR beta chain was captured in a study of Graves' ophthalmopathy and Graves' hyperthyroidism (dated by TCRdb to 2017 to 2018). Some background on the complete study: Peripheral blood was collected before any treatment was given, at the time of initial diagnosis. After sampling, hyperthyroidism patients received methimazole starting at 30 mg daily, and ophthalmopathy patients received high-dose intravenous methylprednisolone. For independent validation, a separate cohort was made up of around 19 hyperthyroidism patients plus 17 patients who later progressed from hyperthyroidism to ophthalmopathy. TCR beta repertoire signatures were used to distinguish Graves' ophthalmopathy from Graves' hyperthyroidism and to predict progression to ophthalmopathy. The 100 discovery patients were randomly split 7:3 into training and test sets. To explore V-J signatures that separate ophthalmopathy from hyperthyroidism, a discovery set of 95 to 100 patients was enrolled, consisting of about 43 with ophthalmopathy and some 59 with stable hyperthyroidism. In over five hyperthyroidism patients, the T-cell repertoires found in thyroid tissue were compared with those found in blood. In total, 135 blood samples were TCR-sequenced: fewer than 50 ophthalmopathy, roughly 77 hyperthyroidism and approximately 17 hyperthyroidism-to-ophthalmopathy patients.

Comments on this clonotype: The specificity of this receptor is unknown. Qualities for individual bases were not recorded, and no much larger clone is one base off.

Trimming at the junction amounts to 7 bases on V and 7 bases on J, and the germline ends lie 13 bases apart. CDR1 MDHEN and CDR2 SYDVKM are derived from the germline V gene. From the cysteine up to the phenylalanine, the CDR3 has a length of 12 residues. Only the CDR3 part of the read is kept: 36 bases, read in frame from the first base. Ophthalmopathy patients were characterized by moderately to severely active disease, a Clinical Activity Score of at least 3, a NOSPECS grade of at least 4, and a disease duration under 3 months. Patients with other autoimmune diseases, uncontrolled infections, pregnancy or lactation were excluded from the study. Diagnosis was based on clinical symptoms, serum thyroxine, TRAb, thyroid ultrasound and orbital computed tomography. Ficoll-Paque density gradient centrifugation was used to isolate PBMCs from about 10 ml of fresh peripheral blood. Trizol reagent was used to extract the total RNA, and its quality was then checked on an Agilent 2100 Bioanalyzer.

For repertoire sequencing, the TCR beta CDR3 regions were amplified from RNA transcripts. The first round was an RT-PCR using HTBI primers with the Qiagen OneStep RT-PCR kit, and this first round was followed by a second-round multiplex PCR, then size selection and purification. Sequencing of the libraries was carried out on an Illumina HiSeq2000 in paired-end mode with 100 bp reads. The study's processing was this. SOAPnuke was used to process the reads, removing any read that contained adapters or uncalled bases, had a mean Phred below 15, or lacked an exact match to the constant primer or identifier. COPE v1.2.5 was used to merge the high-quality paired reads. Clonotypes were defined as unique nucleotide sequences and were aligned to IMGT TRB V, D and J references using MiTCR v1.1. The analysis was limited to V-J combinations with a frequency above 0.0001, which together covered around 99% of the repertoires. For each V-J combination, a TCR clonal expansion and chaos score was defined as the ratio of F50 clonal expansion to chaos observed in the TCRdist matrix. Welch's t-statistics and random forest were used to reduce features to some 13 V-J combinations, which were fed into a naive Bayes classifier. Thyroid-blood repertoire similarity was quantified with the Morisita-Horn index. TCRdb handled the public reads itself, with Q25 trimming in fastp and clone calling in MiXCR, and kept productive beta chains. Each entry is one CDR3 protein sequence, shown with its most common DNA and genes. Clone size and V and J calls follow TCRdb, not the original study. The sample includes some 160,000 distinct CDR3 sequences, with 39% observed a single time. 8% to 9.5% of the sample lies in the top ten.

The paper's findings and limits, for the study overall: No statistical method was used to set the sample size in advance, and the investigators knew which group each participant was assigned to. Most expanded thyroid clonotypes with a frequency above 0.001 also appeared in blood, which suggests that blood repertoires may reflect the immune response in the thyroid. In validation, the model predicted ophthalmopathy progression with less than 71% sensitivity and around 72% specificity; 12 predicted patients were CT-confirmed with GO in a median of approximately 6.5 months. Ophthalmopathy was separated from stable hyperthyroidism by the 13-signature model with just under 90% sensitivity and roughly 82% specificity in cross-validation and with 80%/75% in the test set.

The sequencing input was peripheral blood. The V and J segments used are TRBV28 and TRBJ1-2, with a weak D call of TRBD1 (5 bases match). The TCR originated in a man in his thirties or forties with Graves' ophthalmopathy. Donor details come from another sample of the same person, matched by shared clones. For the CDR3, the sequence is CASNIYGAGYTF. The DNA sequence is TGTGCCAGCAACATTTACGGGGCTGGCTACACCTTC.